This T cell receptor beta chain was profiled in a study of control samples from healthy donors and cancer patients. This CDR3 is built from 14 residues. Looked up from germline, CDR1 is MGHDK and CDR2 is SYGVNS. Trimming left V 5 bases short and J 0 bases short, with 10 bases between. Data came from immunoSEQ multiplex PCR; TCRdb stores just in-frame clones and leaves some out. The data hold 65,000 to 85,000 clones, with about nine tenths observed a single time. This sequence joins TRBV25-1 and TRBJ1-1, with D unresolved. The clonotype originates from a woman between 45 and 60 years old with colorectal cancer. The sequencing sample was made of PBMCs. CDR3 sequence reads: CASSRPGMNTEAFF. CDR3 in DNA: TGTGCCAGCAGTAGACCCGGGATGAACACTGAAGCTTTCTTT.